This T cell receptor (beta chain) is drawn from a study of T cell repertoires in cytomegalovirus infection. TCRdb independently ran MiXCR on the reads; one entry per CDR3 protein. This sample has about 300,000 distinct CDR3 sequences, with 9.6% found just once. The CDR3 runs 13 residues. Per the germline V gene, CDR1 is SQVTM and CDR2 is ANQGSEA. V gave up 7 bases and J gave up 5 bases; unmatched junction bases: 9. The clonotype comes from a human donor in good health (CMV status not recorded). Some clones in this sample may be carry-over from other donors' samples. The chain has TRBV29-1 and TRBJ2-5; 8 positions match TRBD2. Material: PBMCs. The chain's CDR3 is CSAPRGVGETQYF. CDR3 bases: TGCAGCGCCCCGCGGGGGGTGGGCGAGACCCAGTACTTC.